One T cell receptor beta chain is described in this entry. The data were obtained in a study of T cell changes during pregnancy in multiple sclerosis. The method was immunoSEQ multiplex PCR; TCRdb's version includes in-frame clones alone and lacks a portion of them. The sample includes 84,000 or so clones, 94% of them seen just once. V was clipped by 5 bases and J by 0 bases, with 9 bases between them. Germline CDR1 is MGHRA and CDR2 is YSYEKL. The CDR3 runs to 14 residues. This specimen consisted of peripheral blood, obtained in the third trimester of pregnancy. The TCR sequence derives from a female donor with multiple sclerosis, enrolled in a pregnancy study. The chain combines TRBV4-1 with TRBJ2-3; D possibly corresponds to TRBD2 (6 bases). The CDR3 sequence: CASSASGSTDTQYF. The CDR3 DNA reads as TGCGCCAGCAGCGCCAGCGGGAGCACAGATACGCAGTATTTT.